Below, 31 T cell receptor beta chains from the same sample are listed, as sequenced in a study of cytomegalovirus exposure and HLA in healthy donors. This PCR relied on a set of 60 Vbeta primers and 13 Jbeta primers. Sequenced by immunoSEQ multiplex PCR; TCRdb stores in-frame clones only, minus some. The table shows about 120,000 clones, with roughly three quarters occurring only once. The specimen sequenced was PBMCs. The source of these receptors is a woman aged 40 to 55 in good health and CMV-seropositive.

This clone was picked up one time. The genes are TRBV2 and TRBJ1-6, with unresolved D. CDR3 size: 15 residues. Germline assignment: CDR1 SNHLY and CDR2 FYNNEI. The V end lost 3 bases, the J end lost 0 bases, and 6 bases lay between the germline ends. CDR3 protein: CASSDLSSYNSPLHF. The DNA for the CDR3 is TGTGCCAGCAGTGACTTGAGCTCCTATAATTCACCCCTCCACTTT.

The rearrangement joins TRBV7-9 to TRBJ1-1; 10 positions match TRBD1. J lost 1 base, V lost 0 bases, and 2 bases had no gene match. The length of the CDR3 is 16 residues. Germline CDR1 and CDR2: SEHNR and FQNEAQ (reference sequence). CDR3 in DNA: TGTGCCAGCAGCTTAGCTCGGACAGGGGGGAACACTGAAGCTTTCTTT. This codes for CASSLARTGGNTEAFF.

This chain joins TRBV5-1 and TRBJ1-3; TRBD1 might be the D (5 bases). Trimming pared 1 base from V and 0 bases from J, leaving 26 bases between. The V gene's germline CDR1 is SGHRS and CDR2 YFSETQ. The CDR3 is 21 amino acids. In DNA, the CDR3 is TGCGCCAGCAGCTTGTGGGGACTAGACAGTCGGGGAATAAACTCTGGAAACACCATATATTTT. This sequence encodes CASSLWGLDSRGINSGNTIYF.

As DNA, the CDR3 is TGTGCCAGCAGCCTAGGACAGGTAGACACAGATACGCAGTATTTT. Its translation: CASSLGQVDTDTQYF. The chain employs TRBV7-9 and TRBJ2-3; 7 nucleotides match TRBD1. Per the germline V gene, CDR1 is SEHNR and CDR2 is FQNEAQ (reference sequence). CDR3 length: 15 amino acids. The V segment lost 5 bases and the J segment 2 bases; nucleotides outside the gene matches: 7.

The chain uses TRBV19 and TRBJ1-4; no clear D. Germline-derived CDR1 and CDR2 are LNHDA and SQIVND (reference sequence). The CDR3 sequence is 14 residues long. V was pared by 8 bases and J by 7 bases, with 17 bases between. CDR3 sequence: CASSPGWRGEKLFF. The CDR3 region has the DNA TGTGCCAGTTCCCCGGGGTGGAGAGGTGAAAAACTGTTTTTT.

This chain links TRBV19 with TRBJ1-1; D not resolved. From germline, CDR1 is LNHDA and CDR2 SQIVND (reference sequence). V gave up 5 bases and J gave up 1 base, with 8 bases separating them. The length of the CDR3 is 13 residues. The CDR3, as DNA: TGTGCCAGTAGTCAGGCGACGAACACTGAAGCTTTCTTT. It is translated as CASSQATNTEAFF.

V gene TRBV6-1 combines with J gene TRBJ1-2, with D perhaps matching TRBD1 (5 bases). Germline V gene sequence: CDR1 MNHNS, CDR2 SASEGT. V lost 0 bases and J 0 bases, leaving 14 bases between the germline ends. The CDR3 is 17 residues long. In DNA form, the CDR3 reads TGTGCCAGCAGTGAAGCAAGTGGCGGGACCACTAACTATGGCTACACCTTC. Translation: CASSEASGGTTNYGYTF.

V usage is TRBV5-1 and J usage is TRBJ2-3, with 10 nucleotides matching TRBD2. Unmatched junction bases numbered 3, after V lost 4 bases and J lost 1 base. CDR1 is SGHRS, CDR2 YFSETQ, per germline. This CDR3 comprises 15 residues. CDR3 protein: CASSSSGGRTDTQYF. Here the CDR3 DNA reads TGCGCCAGCAGCAGTAGCGGGGGGCGCACAGATACGCAGTATTTT.

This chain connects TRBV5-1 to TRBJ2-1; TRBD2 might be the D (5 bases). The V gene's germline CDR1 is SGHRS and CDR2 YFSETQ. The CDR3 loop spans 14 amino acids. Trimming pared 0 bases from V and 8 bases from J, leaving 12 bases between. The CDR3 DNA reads TGCGCCAGCAGCTTGGCCAACTTCGGGGATGAGCAGTTCTTC. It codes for CASSLANFGDEQFF.

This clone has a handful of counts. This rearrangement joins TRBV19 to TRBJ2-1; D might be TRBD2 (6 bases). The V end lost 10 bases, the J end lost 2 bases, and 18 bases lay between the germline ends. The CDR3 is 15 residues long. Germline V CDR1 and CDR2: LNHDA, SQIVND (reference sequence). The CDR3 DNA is TGTGCCACTCACTCCGCGGGGTCACCCTACAATGAGCAGTTCTTC. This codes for CATHSAGSPYNEQFF.

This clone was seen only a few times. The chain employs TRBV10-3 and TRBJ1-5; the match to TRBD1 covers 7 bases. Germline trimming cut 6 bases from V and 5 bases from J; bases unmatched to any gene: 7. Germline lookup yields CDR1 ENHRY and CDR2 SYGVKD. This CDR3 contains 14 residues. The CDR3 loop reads CAISAGTAYQPQHF. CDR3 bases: TGTGCCATCAGCGCCGGGACAGCTTATCAGCCCCAGCATTTT.

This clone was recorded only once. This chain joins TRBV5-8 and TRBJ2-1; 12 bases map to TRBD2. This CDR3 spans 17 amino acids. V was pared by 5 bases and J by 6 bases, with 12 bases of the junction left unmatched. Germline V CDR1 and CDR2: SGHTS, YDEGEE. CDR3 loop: CASSSTLLAGGRNEQFF. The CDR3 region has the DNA TGTGCCAGCAGTTCCACTCTACTAGCGGGGGGCCGCAATGAGCAGTTCTTC.

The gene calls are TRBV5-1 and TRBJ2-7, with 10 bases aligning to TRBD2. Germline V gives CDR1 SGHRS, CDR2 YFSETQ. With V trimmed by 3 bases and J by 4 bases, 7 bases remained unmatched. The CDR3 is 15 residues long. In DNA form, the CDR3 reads TGCGCCAGCAGCTCAACTAGCGGGGTGCCGTACGAGCAGTACTTC. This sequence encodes CASSSTSGVPYEQYF.

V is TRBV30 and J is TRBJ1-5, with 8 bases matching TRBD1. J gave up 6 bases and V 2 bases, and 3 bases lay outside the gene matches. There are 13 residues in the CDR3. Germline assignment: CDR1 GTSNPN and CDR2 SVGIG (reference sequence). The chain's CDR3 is CAWSRTGRQPQHF. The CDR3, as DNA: TGTGCCTGGAGTCGGACAGGGCGTCAGCCCCAGCATTTT.

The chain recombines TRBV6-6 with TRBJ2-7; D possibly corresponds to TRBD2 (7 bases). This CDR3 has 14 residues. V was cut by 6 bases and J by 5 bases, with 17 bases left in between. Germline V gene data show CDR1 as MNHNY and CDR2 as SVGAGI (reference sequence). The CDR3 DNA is TGTGCCAGCAGACGTGATTGGGGGGGCGACGAGCAGTACTTC. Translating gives CASRRDWGGDEQYF.

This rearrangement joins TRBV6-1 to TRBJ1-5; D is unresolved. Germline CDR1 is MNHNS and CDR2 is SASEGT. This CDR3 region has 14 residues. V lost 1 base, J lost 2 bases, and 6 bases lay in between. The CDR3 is CASSEGWRNQPQHF. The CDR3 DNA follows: TGTGCCAGCAGTGAAGGGTGGCGCAATCAGCCCCAGCATTTT.

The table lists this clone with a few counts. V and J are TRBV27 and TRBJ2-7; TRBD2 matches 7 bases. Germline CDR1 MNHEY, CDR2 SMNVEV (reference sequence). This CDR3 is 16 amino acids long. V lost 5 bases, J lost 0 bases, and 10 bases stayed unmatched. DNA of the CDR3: TGTGCCAGCAGTCCAGGTGGGGGGGGTACCTCCTACGAGCAGTACTTC. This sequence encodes CASSPGGGGTSYEQYF.

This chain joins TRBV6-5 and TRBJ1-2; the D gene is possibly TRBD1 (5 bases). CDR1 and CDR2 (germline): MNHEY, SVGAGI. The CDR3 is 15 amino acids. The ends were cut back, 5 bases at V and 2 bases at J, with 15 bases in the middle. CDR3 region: CASSRHGGENYGYTF. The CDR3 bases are TGTGCCAGCAGTCGCCACGGGGGGGAAAACTATGGCTACACCTTC.

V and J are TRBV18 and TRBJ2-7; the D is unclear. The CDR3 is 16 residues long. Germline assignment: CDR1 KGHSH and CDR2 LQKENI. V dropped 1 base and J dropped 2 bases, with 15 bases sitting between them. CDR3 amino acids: CASSPLQKYTTYEQYF. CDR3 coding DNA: TGTGCCAGCTCACCACTGCAGAAGTACACCACCTACGAGCAGTACTTC.

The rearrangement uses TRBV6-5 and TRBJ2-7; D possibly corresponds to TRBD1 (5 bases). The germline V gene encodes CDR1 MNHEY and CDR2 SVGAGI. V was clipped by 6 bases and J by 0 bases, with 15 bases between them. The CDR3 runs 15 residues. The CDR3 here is CASSQTDKLSYEQYF. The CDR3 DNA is TGTGCCAGCAGCCAGACAGACAAACTCTCCTACGAGCAGTACTTC.

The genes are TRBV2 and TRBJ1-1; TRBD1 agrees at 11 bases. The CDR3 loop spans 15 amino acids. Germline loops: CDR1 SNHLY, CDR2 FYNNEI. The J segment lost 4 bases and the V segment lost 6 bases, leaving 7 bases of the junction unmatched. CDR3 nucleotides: TGTGCCAGCAGACCGGGACAGGGGGTTGTCACTGAAGCTTTCTTT. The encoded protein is CASRPGQGVVTEAFF. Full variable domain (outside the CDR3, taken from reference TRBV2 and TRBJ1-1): EPEVTQTPSHQVTQMGQEVILRCVPISNHLYFYWYRQILGQKVEFLVSFYNNEISEKSEIFDDQFSVERPDGSNFTLKIRSTKLEDSAMYFCASRPGQGVVTEAFFGQGTRLTVV.

CDR3 sequence reads: CASGQERGPTDTQYF. DNA for the CDR3: TGTGCCAGCGGGCAGGAGCGGGGGCCCACAGATACGCAGTATTTT. This rearrangement joins TRBV6-1 to TRBJ2-3; 8 nucleotides align to TRBD2. The CDR3 length is 15 residues. The trim removed 8 bases at V and 2 bases at J, leaving 9 bases unmatched. Per germline, CDR1 MNHNS and CDR2 SASEGT.

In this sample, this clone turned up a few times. CDR3 bases: TGTGCCAGCAGCAGACTAGCGGGGGGAGGAAATGAGCAGTTCTTC. Amino acid sequence: CASSRLAGGGNEQFF. The J gene is TRBJ2-1, the V gene TRBV7-6; 13 positions agree with TRBD2. From germline, CDR1 is SGHVS and CDR2 FNYEAQ. There are 15 residues in the CDR3. V dropped 5 bases and J dropped 7; count of bases not matched to a gene: 5.

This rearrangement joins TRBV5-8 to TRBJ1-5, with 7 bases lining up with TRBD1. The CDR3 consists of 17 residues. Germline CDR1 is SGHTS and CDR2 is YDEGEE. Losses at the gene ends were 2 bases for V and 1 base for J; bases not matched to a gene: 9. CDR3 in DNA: TGTGCCAGCAGCTTTGTAGGGGGCGTAGGAAGCAATCAGCCCCAGCATTTT. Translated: CASSFVGGVGSNQPQHF.

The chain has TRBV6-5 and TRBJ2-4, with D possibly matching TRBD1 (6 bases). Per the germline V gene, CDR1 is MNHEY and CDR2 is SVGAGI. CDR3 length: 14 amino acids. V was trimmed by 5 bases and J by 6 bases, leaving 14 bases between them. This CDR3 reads CASSPGGRGNIQYF. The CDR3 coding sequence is TGTGCCAGCAGTCCTGGGGGCCGGGGAAACATTCAGTACTTC.

As DNA, the CDR3 is TGTGCCTGGATTAGTTACAGGGCCTATGGCTACACCTTC. The encoded protein is CAWISYRAYGYTF. The chain has TRBV30 and TRBJ1-2, with D perhaps matching TRBD1 (6 bases). The CDR3 covers 13 residues. The germline V and J ends were trimmed by 4 bases and 4 bases, with 13 bases remaining between them. In germline, CDR1 is GTSNPN, CDR2 SVGIG (reference sequence).

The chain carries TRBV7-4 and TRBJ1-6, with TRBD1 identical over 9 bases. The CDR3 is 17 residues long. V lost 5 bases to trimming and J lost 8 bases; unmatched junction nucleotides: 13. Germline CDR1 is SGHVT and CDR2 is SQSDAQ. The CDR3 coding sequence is TGTGCCAGCAGCCGGCGGACAGGGGCGCTGTCGGATTCACCCCTCCACTTT. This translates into CASSRRTGALSDSPLHF. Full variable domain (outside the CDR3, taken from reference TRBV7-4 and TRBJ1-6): GAGVSQSPRYKVAKRGRDVALRCDSISGHVTLYWYRQTLGQGSEVLTYSQSDAQRDKSGRPSGRFSAERPERSVSTLKIQRTEQGDSAVYLCASSRRTGALSDSPLHFGNGTRLTVT.

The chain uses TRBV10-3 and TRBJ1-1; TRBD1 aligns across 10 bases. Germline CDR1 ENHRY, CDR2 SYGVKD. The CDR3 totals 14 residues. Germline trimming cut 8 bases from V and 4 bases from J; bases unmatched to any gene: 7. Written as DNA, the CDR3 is TGTGCCATCTCCGGACAGGGGGTTGGCACTGAAGCTTTCTTT. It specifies CAISGQGVGTEAFF.

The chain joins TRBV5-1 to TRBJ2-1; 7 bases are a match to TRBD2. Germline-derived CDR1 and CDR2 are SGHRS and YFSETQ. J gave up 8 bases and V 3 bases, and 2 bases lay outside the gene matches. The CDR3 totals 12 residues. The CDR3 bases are TGCGCCAGCAGCTCGGGGGGACATGAGCAGTTCTTC. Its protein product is CASSSGGHEQFF.

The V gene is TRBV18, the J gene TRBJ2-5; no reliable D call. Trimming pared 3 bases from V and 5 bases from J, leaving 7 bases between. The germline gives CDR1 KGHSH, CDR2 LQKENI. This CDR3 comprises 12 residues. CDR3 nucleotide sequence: TGTGCCAGCTCACCCCCTCGTGAGACCCAGTACTTC. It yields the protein CASSPPRETQYF.

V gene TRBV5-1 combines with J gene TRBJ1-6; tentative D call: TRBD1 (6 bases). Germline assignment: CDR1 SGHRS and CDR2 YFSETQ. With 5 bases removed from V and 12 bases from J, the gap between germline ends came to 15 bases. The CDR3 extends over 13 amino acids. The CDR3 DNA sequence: TGCGCCAGCAGGACAGGCTTTGGGGAACCCCTCCACTTT. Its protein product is CASRTGFGEPLHF.